The entry below describes one T cell receptor beta chain. The data belong to a study of blood T cell repertoires in COVID-19. In the study overall: Acute and convalescent COVID-19 samples came from the United States, Italy and Spain. Sample material is recorded as cDNA or gDNA derived from T cells, B-cell-depleted T cells, or PBMCs.

As originally analysed: By means of reference gene primer amplification, nucleated cell counts were estimated. Some clones are missing from TCRdb's copy, which holds only in-frame ones; the method was immunoSEQ multiplex PCR. Clonal size and the V and J genes are those of that table, whereas D and trimming came from the DNA. The repertoire holds roughly 110,000 clones, with approximately 80% as singletons. CDR3 length: 16 amino acids. Germline CDR1 SSHAT, CDR2 FNYEAQ (reference sequence). Trimming cost V 5 bases and J 1 base; bases outside gene matches: 2. Sequencing was done on a sample of peripheral blood. This sequence originates from a man between 65 and 85 years old with acute or convalescent COVID-19. The chain recombines TRBV7-7 with TRBJ2-3, with 14 bases fitting TRBD2. The CDR3 region is CASSRGLAGGTDTQYF. CDR3 coding DNA: TGTGCCAGCAGCCGGGGACTAGCGGGGGGCACAGATACGCAGTATTTT.